These 20 T cell receptor beta chains came from one sample sequenced in a study of CD4 T cells in relation to SARS-CoV-2 and coronaviruses. The antigens for these receptors are not known. Repertoires were generated with immunoSEQ multiplex PCR, while TCRdb's copy carries only in-frame clones and drops some. Among 20,000 to 25,000 clones listed, 74% were seen once. Before the COVID-19 pandemic, during about 2010-2018, CD4+ T cells were taken from unexposed donors. CD4+ T cells were isolated from the cells after nine to eleven days of culture. Sequencing was carried out using CD4+ T cells from PBMCs, cultured in vitro. The receptors were sampled from a human donor in good health.

V gene TRBV6-1 combines with J gene TRBJ2-1, with 7 bases fitting TRBD2. With 1 base clipped from V and 12 bases from J, the junction kept 6 bases outside the gene matches. Germline CDR1 is MNHNS and CDR2 is SASEGT. This CDR3 comprises 13 residues. CDR3 region: CASSEVRRELQFF. CDR3 bases: TGTGCCAGCAGTGAAGTTCGGCGGGAGTTGCAGTTCTTC.

The DNA of the CDR3 is TGTGCCAGCAGTTGGTCGCTTGGACAGGGGGCCGGGGAGCTGTTTTTT. Amino acid sequence: CASSWSLGQGAGELFF. This chain uses TRBV6-5 with TRBJ2-2, with 10 bases matching TRBD1. CDR3 size: 16 residues. V lost 4 bases and J lost 6; bases outside the gene matches: 8. Germline V CDR1 and CDR2: MNHEY, SVGAGI.

The rearrangement uses TRBV2 and TRBJ1-6; D is unclear. Between the trimmed V and J ends, which lost 1 base and 8 bases, there was a span of 3 bases. The germline V gene has CDR1 SNHLY and CDR2 FYNNEI. The CDR3 runs to 12 residues. CDR3 coding DNA: TGTGCCAGCAGTGAAGTTTATTCACCCCTCCACTTT. This sequence encodes CASSEVYSPLHF.

The rearrangement links TRBV28 to TRBJ1-5; 7 nucleotides agree with TRBD1. CDR1 is MDHEN and CDR2 is SYDVKM in the germline V gene. V lost 6 bases and J lost 4; bases outside the gene matches: 9. This CDR3 is 15 amino acids long. The CDR3 sequence is CASSRTGRGNQPQHF. CDR3 coding DNA: TGTGCCAGCAGCAGAACAGGCAGGGGGAATCAGCCCCAGCATTTT. The entire variable domain, with the rest obtained from reference TRBV28 and TRBJ1-5, is as follows: DVKVTQSSRYLVKRTGEKVFLECVQDMDHENMFWYRQDPGLGLRLIYFSYDVKMKEKGDIPEGYSVSREKKERFSLILESASTNQTSMYLCASSRTGRGNQPQHFGDGTRLSIL.

The rearrangement joins TRBV18 to TRBJ2-5; TRBD1 matches 8 bases. V was clipped by 6 bases and J by 4 bases; unmatched bases: 4. CDR3 length equals 13 residues. Germline lookup yields CDR1 KGHSH and CDR2 LQKENI. The CDR3 DNA sequence: TGTGCCAGCTCTCCGGGACAGGCAGAGACCCAGTACTTC. Protein sequence: CASSPGQAETQYF.

This clone has just one count. The J gene is TRBJ2-3, the V gene TRBV6-1; the D gene could be TRBD1 or TRBD2 (5 bases each). Deletions cut 4 bases from V and 2 bases from J, with 19 bases between. Germline V CDR1 and CDR2: MNHNS, SASEGT. This CDR3 region has 17 residues. The CDR3 reads CASSGTLGVGATDTQYF. The CDR3 nucleotides are TGTGCCAGCAGTGGTACCTTGGGGGTTGGGGCCACAGATACGCAGTATTTT.

CDR3 sequence reads: CASSIGWNQPQHF. The CDR3 DNA is TGTGCCAGTAGTATAGGCTGGAATCAGCCCCAGCATTTT. The J gene is TRBJ1-5, the V gene TRBV19; D unclear. Germline V gives CDR1 LNHDA, CDR2 SQIVND (reference sequence). The CDR3 has 13 residues. V gave up 1 base and J gave up 4 bases, with 5 bases separating them.

The chain combines TRBV10-3 with TRBJ1-1; D is uncertain. The CDR3 runs 13 residues. Germline CDR1 and CDR2: ENHRY and SYGVKD. V was cut by 4 bases and J by 3 bases, with 9 bases left in between. The CDR3 here is CAISGTAYTEAFF. Here the CDR3 DNA reads TGTGCCATCAGTGGGACTGCTTACACTGAAGCTTTCTTT.

The gene calls are TRBV24-1 and TRBJ2-3; TRBD1 aligns across 11 bases. Germline CDR1 reads KGHDR; CDR2 reads SFDVKD. This CDR3 contains 16 residues. With 3 bases clipped from V and 3 bases from J, the junction kept 4 bases outside the gene matches. The CDR3: CATSDPGQGVTDTQYF. Written as DNA, the CDR3 is TGTGCCACCAGTGATCCGGGACAGGGGGTAACAGATACGCAGTATTTT.

This clone was picked up a small number of times. This chain's CDR3 is CASSLPTENYGYTF. The CDR3 nucleotides read TGTGCCAGCAGCCTACCCACAGAAAACTATGGCTACACCTTC. The rearrangement links TRBV7-2 to TRBJ1-2, with D hard to call. Per the germline V gene, CDR1 is SGHTA and CDR2 is FQGNSA. This CDR3 has 14 amino acids. V dropped 5 bases and J dropped 2 bases, with 12 bases sitting between them.

A few counts support this clone. The chain has TRBV6-6 and TRBJ1-5; 7 bases are a match to TRBD1. Germline CDR1 and CDR2: MNHNY and SVGAGI (reference sequence). This CDR3 spans 16 amino acids. The ends lost 5 bases at V and 1 base at J; junction bases unmatched: 8. Here the CDR3 reads CASSPSRDRSNQPQHF. The DNA for the CDR3 is TGTGCCAGCAGTCCAAGCCGGGACAGAAGCAATCAGCCCCAGCATTTT.

Remarks on this clone: One end of the junction fails to match germline, which may point to a read error. The CDR3 reads CARSSNRVRGRWDF. The CDR3 bases are TGTGCCAGAAGCTCCAATCGGGTACGTGGGAGGTGGGACTTC. The rearrangement uses TRBV5-3 and TRBJ2-7; D is possibly TRBD2 (6 bases). TRBV5-3 is annotated as an ORF whose role is uncertain. CDR3 length equals 14 residues.

V is TRBV5-6 and J is TRBJ1-1; D gene ambiguous. Germline V gene sequence: CDR1 SGHDT, CDR2 YYEEEE. This CDR3 is built from 14 residues. V gave up 2 bases and J gave up 11 bases, with 19 bases separating them. CDR3 in amino acids: CASSFQSRLSMAFF. CDR3 DNA: TGTGCCAGCAGCTTTCAAAGCCGGTTGAGTATGGCTTTCTTT.

V is TRBV10-3 and J is TRBJ2-7, with a possible D match to TRBD2 (6 bases). The CDR3 totals 13 residues. Trimming removed 8 bases at V and 1 base at J, with 12 bases between. The germline V gene has CDR1 ENHRY and CDR2 SYGVKD. In DNA, the CDR3 is TGTGCCATCCTCCCCGCGGGGTCCTACGAGCAGTACTTC. Protein: CAILPAGSYEQYF.

This clone was detected a few times. The gene calls are TRBV2 and TRBJ2-6; TRBD1 matches at 8 bases. The CDR3 covers 15 residues. V was clipped by 6 bases and J by 4 bases; unmatched bases: 5. CDR1 SNHLY and CDR2 FYNNEI come from the germline V gene. CDR3 region: CASSRQGSGANVLTF. The CDR3 DNA reads as TGTGCCAGCAGCAGACAGGGGTCCGGGGCCAACGTCCTGACTTTC.

The chain carries TRBV3-1 (or the pseudogene TRBV3-2) and TRBJ2-5; D might be TRBD2 (5 bases). The CDR3 covers 14 residues. Trimming took off 2 bases at V and 1 base at J, with 8 bases between the two ends. CDR1 LGHDT and CDR2 YNNKEL come from the germline V gene (reference sequence). The CDR3 region is CASSQRGAQETQYF. CDR3 sequence (DNA): TGTGCCAGCAGCCAACGGGGAGCCCAAGAGACCCAGTACTTC.

This chain joins TRBV7-9 and TRBJ2-5; D is possibly TRBD1 or TRBD2 (6 bases each). V dropped 6 bases and J dropped 1 base, with 18 bases sitting between them. The CDR3 sequence is 16 residues long. CDR1 is SEHNR and CDR2 is FQNEAQ in the germline V gene (reference sequence). The CDR3, as DNA: TGTGCCAGCAGACGGGACTTGGGGGCAGTCCAAGAGACCCAGTACTTC. Its protein is CASRRDLGAVQETQYF.

The chain uses TRBV28 and TRBJ2-2; the D is unclear. CDR3 length: 13 amino acids. Deletions cut 6 bases from V and 0 bases from J, with 5 bases between. Germline CDR1 MDHEN, CDR2 SYDVKM. The CDR3 DNA sequence: TGTGCCAGCAGGTCCTCGAACACCGGGGAGCTGTTTTTT. It yields the protein CASRSSNTGELFF.

This clone was seen more than once but under ten times. The chain couples TRBV2 to TRBJ1-2, with D possibly TRBD1 on 5 matching bases. CDR1 SNHLY and CDR2 FYNNEI come from the germline V gene. The CDR3 runs 12 residues. V dropped 1 base and J dropped 14 bases, with 14 bases sitting between them. The CDR3 here is CASSEGRASSTF. Written as DNA, the CDR3 is TGTGCCAGCAGTGAAGGCAGGGCCAGTTCTACCTTC.

The chain uses TRBV7-9 and TRBJ1-1, with D tentatively TRBD1 (5 bases). The ends were cut back, 1 base at V and 5 bases at J, with 17 bases in the middle. The CDR3 runs 16 residues. CDR1 and CDR2 from the germline V gene are SEHNR and FQNEAQ (reference sequence). The DNA for the CDR3 is TGTGCCAGCAGCTTAGGGGGGGGAGCAGGGCAAACTGAAGCTTTCTTT. Residues: CASSLGGGAGQTEAFF. Full variable domain (remainder filled in from reference TRBV7-9 and TRBJ1-1): DTGVSQNPRHKITKRGQNVTFRCDPISEHNRLYWYRQTLGQGPEFLTYFQNEAQLEKSRLLSDRFSAERPKGSFSTLEIQRTEQGDSAMYLCASSLGGGAGQTEAFFGQGTRLTVV.